Listed below are T cell receptor beta chains from one sample, sequenced in a study of graft-versus-host responses after intestinal transplantation. TCRdb's table, derived via immunoSEQ multiplex PCR, lists solely in-frame clones and lacks some. The sample yields about 54,000 clones, roughly 89% seen once. Sequencing used PBMCs, obtained 662 days after intestinal transplant. These receptors were taken from a human patient who received an intestinal transplant, so some T cells may come from the graft donor. Both conserved end residues are part of each CDR3. Fields, in order: clone size, J gene, CDR3 length, V gene, D gene, CDR3 protein, CDR3 DNA. A D gene is named only where the DNA matches it firmly. Where a row states a size, it is once, few, many or the class of an expanded clone; other rows omit it.

clone size: -
J gene: TRBJ1-1
CDR3 length: 12
V gene: TRBV19
D gene: -
CDR3 protein: CASSIRWGEAFF
CDR3 DNA: TGTGCCAGTAGTATAAGATGGGGCGAAGCTTTCTTT

clone size: -
J gene: TRBJ2-7
CDR3 length: 12
V gene: TRBV4-1
D gene: -
CDR3 protein: CASSQDFREQYF
CDR3 DNA: TGCGCCAGCAGCCAAGATTTCAGGGAGCAGTACTTC

clone size: -
J gene: TRBJ1-5
CDR3 length: 13
V gene: TRBV19
D gene: -
CDR3 protein: CASSMGLNQPQHF
CDR3 DNA: TGTGCCAGTAGTATGGGCCTGAATCAGCCCCAGCATTTT

clone size: -
J gene: TRBJ2-7
CDR3 length: 15
V gene: TRBV9
D gene: TRBD1
CDR3 protein: CASSVAPGQVNEQYF
CDR3 DNA: TGTGCCAGCAGCGTAGCCCCGGGACAGGTAAACGAGCAGTACTTC

clone size: few
J gene: TRBJ1-1
CDR3 length: 14
V gene: TRBV9
D gene: -
CDR3 protein: CASRPGTLYTEAFF
CDR3 DNA: TGTGCCAGCAGGCCCGGGACACTCTACACTGAAGCTTTCTTT

clone size: few
J gene: TRBJ1-1
CDR3 length: 14
V gene: TRBV9
D gene: -
CDR3 protein: CASSVTGVNTEAFF
CDR3 DNA: TGTGCCAGCAGCGTCACGGGGGTGAACACTGAAGCTTTCTTT

clone size: -
J gene: TRBJ2-7
CDR3 length: 17
V gene: TRBV6-1
D gene: TRBD2
CDR3 protein: CASSDPGLAGGRYERYF
CDR3 DNA: TGTGCCAGCAGTGACCCGGGACTAGCGGGGGGACGCTACGAGCGGTACTTC

clone size: -
J gene: TRBJ2-1
CDR3 length: 16
V gene: TRBV5-1
D gene: TRBD2
CDR3 protein: CASSGASGDRNNEQFF
CDR3 DNA: TGCGCCAGCAGCGGGGCTAGCGGGGACCGAAACAATGAGCAGTTCTTC

clone size: once
J gene: TRBJ1-1
CDR3 length: 13
V gene: TRBV5-1
D gene: -
CDR3 protein: CASSLSMNTEAFF
CDR3 DNA: TGCGCCAGCAGCCTCAGTATGAACACTGAAGCTTTCTTT

clone size: -
J gene: TRBJ1-5
CDR3 length: 16
V gene: TRBV6-1
D gene: -
CDR3 protein: CASSEGVRPSYQPQHF
CDR3 DNA: TGTGCCAGCAGTGAAGGGGTCAGACCAAGCTATCAGCCCCAGCATTTT